This T cell receptor beta chain was obtained from a study of identical twins. Per the germline V gene, CDR1 is SEHNR and CDR2 is FQNEAQ (reference sequence). CDR3 length: 15 residues. V lost 5 bases and J 5 bases, leaving 15 bases between the germline ends. TCRdb independently ran MiXCR on the 5' RACE reads; one entry per CDR3 protein. Among 1.5 million to 2 million distinct CDR3 sequences, 25% to 35% were seen once, and the ten largest hold 0.27%. What was sequenced was cord blood. This clonotype was obtained from a newborn girl in good health. The rearrangement uses TRBV7-9 and TRBJ1-4; D is perhaps TRBD1 (6 bases). This CDR3 reads CASSQTQGRNEKLFF. As DNA, the CDR3 is TGTGCCAGCAGCCAAACACAGGGCCGGAATGAAAAACTGTTTTTT.